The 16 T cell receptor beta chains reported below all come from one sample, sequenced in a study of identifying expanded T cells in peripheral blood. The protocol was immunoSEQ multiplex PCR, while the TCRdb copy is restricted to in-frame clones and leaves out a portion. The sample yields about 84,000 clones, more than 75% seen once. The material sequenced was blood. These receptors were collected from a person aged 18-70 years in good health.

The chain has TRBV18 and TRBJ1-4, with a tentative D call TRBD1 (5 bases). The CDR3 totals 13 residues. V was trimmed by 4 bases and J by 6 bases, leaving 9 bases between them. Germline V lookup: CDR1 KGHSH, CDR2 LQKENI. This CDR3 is CASSRGEDEKLFF. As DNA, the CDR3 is TGTGCCAGCTCACGAGGGGAAGATGAAAAACTGTTTTTT. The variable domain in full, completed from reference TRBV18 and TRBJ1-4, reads NAGVMQNPRHLVRRRGQEARLRCSPMKGHSHVYWYRQLPEEGLKFMVYLQKENIIDESGMPKERFSAEFPKEGPSILRIQQVVRGDSAAYFCASSRGEDEKLFFGSGTQLSVL.

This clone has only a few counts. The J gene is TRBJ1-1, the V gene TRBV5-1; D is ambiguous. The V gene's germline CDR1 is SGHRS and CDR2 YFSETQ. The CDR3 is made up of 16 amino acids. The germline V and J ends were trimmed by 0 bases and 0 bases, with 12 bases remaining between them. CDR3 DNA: TGCGCCAGCAGCTTGGTCGGGGAAGGTATGAACACTGAAGCTTTCTTT. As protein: CASSLVGEGMNTEAFF.

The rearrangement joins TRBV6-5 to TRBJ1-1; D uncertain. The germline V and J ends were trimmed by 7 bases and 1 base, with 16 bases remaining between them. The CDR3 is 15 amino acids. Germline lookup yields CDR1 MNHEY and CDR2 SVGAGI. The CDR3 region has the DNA TGTGCCAGCAACTACGCACGAAGGCAGAACACTGAAGCTTTCTTT. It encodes CASNYARRQNTEAFF.

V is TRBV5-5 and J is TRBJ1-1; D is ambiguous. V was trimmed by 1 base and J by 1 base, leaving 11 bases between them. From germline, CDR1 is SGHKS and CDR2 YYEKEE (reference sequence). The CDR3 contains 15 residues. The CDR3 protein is CASSLSLVSNTEAFF. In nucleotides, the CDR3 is TGTGCCAGCAGCTTGTCTCTAGTCTCGAACACTGAAGCTTTCTTT.

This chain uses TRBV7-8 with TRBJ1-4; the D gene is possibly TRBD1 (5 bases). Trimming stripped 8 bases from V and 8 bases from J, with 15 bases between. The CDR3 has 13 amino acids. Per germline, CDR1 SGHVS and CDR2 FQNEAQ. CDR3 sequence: CASGGGVDEKLFF. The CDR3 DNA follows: TGTGCCAGCGGTGGGGGTGTGGACGAAAAACTGTTTTTT.

The CDR3: CASRGLGGRNSYNEQFF. The DNA of the CDR3 is TGTGCCAGCAGGGGTCTAGGGGGCCGGAATTCCTACAATGAGCAGTTCTTC. The chain combines TRBV2 with TRBJ2-1; TRBD1 matches 7 bases. Trimming removed 6 bases from V and 1 base from J; junction bases left unmatched: 12. The CDR3 is 17 amino acids. Germline V lookup: CDR1 SNHLY, CDR2 FYNNEI.

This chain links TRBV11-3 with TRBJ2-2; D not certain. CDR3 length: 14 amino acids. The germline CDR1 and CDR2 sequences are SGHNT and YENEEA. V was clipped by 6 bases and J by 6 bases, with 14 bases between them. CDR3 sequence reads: CASSPTRSPGELFF. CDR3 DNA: TGTGCCAGCAGTCCAACTCGATCACCCGGGGAGCTGTTTTTT.

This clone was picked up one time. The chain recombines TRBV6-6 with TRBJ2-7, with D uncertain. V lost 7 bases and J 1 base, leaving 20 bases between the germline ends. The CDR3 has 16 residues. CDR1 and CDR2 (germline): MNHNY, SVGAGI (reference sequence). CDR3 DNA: TGTGCCAGCAACAACATACTGGCTGTGGGGTCCTACGAGCAGTACTTC. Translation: CASNNILAVGSYEQYF.

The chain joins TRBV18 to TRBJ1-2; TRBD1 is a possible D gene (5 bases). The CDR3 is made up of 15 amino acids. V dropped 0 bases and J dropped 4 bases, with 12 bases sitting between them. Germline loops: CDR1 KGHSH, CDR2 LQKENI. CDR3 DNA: TGTGCCAGCTCACCACCGGTTAACAGGCCCTATGGCTACACCTTC. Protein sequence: CASSPPVNRPYGYTF.

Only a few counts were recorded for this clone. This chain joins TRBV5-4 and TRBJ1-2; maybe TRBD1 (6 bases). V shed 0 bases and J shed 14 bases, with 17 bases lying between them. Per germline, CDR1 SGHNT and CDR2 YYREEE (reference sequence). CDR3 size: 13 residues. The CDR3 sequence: CASSLEFRQVVTF. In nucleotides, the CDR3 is TGTGCCAGCAGCTTGGAATTTAGACAGGTTGTAACCTTC.

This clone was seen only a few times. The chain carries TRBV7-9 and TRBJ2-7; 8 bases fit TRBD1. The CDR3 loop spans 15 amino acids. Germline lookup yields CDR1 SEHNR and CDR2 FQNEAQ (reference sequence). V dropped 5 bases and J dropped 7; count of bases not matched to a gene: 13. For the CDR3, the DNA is TGTGCCAGCAGCGCCGGGACAGGCCTTCGGGGGGAGCAGTACTTC. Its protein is CASSAGTGLRGEQYF.

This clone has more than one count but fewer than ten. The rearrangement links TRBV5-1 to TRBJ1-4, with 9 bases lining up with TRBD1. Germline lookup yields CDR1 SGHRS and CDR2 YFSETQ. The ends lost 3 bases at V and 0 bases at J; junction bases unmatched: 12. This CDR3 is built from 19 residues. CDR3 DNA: TGCGCCAGCAGCTCTACAGGGGGCCAGCTGTTGTCAACTAATGAAAAACTGTTTTTT. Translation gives CASSSTGGQLLSTNEKLFF.

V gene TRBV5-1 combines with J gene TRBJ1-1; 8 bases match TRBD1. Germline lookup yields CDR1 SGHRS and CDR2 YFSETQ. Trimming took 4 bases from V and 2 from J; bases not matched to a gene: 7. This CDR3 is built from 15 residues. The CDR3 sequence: CASSPTTGANTEAFF. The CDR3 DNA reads TGCGCCAGCAGCCCTACGACAGGGGCCAACACTGAAGCTTTCTTT. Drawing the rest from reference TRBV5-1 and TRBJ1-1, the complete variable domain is KAGVTQTPRYLIKTRGQQVTLSCSPISGHRSVSWYQQTPGQGLQFLFEYFSETQRNKGNFPGRFSGRQFSNSRSEMNVSTLELGDSALYLCASSPTTGANTEAFFGQGTRLTVV.

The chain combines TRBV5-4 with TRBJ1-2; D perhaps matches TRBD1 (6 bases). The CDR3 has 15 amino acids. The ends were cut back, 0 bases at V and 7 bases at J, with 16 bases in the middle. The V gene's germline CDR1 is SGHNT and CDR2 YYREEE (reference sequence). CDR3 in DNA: TGTGCCAGCAGCTTGGCCTCACAGGGTAAGGCTGGCTACACCTTC. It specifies CASSLASQGKAGYTF.

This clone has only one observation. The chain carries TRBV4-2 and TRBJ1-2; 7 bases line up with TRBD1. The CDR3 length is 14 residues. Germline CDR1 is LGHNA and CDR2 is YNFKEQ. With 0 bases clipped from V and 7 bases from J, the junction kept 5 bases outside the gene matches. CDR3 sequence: CASSQEPGQPGYTF. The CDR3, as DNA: TGTGCCAGCAGCCAAGAACCGGGACAGCCTGGCTACACCTTC.

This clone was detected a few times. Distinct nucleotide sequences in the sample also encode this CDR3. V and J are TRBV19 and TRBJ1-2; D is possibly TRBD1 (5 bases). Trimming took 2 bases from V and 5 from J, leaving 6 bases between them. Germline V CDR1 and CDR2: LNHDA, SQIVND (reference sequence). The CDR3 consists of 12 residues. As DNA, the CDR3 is TGTGCCAGTAGTATAAGGGGTTATGGCTACACCTTC. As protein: CASSIRGYGYTF.